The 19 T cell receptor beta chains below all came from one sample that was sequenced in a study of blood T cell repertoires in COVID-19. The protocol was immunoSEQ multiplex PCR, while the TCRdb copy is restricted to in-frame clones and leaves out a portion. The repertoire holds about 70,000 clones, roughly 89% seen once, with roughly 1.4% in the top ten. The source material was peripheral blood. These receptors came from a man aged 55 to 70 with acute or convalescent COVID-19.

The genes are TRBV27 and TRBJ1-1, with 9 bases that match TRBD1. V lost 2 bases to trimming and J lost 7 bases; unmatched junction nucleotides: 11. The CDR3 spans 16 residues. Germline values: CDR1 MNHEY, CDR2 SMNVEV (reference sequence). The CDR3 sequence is CASSLNPTGGGGEAFF. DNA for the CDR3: TGTGCCAGCAGTTTAAATCCCACAGGGGGCGGAGGTGAAGCTTTCTTT.

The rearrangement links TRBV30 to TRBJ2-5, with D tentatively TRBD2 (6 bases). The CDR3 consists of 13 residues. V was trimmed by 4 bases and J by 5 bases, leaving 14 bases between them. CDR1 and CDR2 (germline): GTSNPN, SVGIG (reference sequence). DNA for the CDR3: TGTGCCTGGAACGACGGGGGACGGGAGACCCAGTACTTC. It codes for CAWNDGGRETQYF.

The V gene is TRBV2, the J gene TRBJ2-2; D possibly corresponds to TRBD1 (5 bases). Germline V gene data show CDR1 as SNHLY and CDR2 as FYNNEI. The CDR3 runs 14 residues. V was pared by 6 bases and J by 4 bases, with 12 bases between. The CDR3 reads CASSRAGPTGELFF. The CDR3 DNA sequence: TGTGCCAGCAGCCGAGCAGGGCCCACCGGGGAGCTGTTTTTT. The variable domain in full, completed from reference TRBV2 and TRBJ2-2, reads EPEVTQTPSHQVTQMGQEVILRCVPISNHLYFYWYRQILGQKVEFLVSFYNNEISEKSEIFDDQFSVERPDGSNFTLKIRSTKLEDSAMYFCASSRAGPTGELFFGEGSRLTVL.

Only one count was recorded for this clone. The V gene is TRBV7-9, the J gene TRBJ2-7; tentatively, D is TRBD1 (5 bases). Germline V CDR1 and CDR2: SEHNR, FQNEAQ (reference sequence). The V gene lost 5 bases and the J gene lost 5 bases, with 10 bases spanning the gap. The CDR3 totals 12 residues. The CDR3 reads CASSPKGHEQYF. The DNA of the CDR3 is TGTGCCAGCAGCCCAAAGGGGCACGAGCAGTACTTC.

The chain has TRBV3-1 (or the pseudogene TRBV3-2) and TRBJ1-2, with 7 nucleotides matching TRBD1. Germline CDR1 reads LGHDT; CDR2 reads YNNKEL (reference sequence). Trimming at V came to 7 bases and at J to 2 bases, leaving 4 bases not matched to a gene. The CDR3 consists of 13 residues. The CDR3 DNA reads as TGTGCCAGCACCCTGACAGGGAACTATGGCTACACCTTC. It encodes CASTLTGNYGYTF.

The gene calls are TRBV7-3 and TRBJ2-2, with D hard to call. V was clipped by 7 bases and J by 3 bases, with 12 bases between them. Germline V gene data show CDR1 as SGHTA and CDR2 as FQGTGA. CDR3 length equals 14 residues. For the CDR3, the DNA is TGTGCCAGCAACCCTGAAAGCCACACCGGGGAGCTGTTTTTT. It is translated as CASNPESHTGELFF.

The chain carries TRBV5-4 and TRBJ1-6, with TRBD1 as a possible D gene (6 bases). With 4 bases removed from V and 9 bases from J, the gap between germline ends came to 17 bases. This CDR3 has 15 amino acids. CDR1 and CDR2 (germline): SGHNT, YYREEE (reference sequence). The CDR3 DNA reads TGTGCCAGCAGCACCCAGGGGCGGATTCGTTCACCCCTCCACTTT. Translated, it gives CASSTQGRIRSPLHF.

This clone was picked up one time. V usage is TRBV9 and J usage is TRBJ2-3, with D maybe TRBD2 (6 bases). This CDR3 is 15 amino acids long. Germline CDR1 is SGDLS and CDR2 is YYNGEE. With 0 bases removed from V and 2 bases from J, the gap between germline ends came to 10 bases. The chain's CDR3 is CASSVALANTDTQYF. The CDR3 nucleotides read TGTGCCAGCAGCGTAGCGCTAGCGAACACAGATACGCAGTATTTT. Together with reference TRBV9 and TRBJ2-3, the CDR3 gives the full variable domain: DSGVTQTPKHLITATGQRVTLRCSPRSGDLSVYWYQQSLDQGLQFLIQYYNGEERAKGNILERFSAQQFPDLHSELNLSSLELGDSALYFCASSVALANTDTQYFGPGTRLTVL.

The CDR3 spells CASSFRQDFSGNTIYF. The CDR3 region has the DNA TGTGCCAGCAGCTTTAGACAGGACTTCTCTGGAAACACCATATATTTT. The chain joins TRBV5-6 to TRBJ1-3, with D possibly being TRBD1 (6 bases). The CDR3 length is 16 residues. The germline CDR1 and CDR2 sequences are SGHDT and YYEEEE. The germline V and J ends were trimmed by 2 bases and 0 bases, with 12 bases remaining between them.

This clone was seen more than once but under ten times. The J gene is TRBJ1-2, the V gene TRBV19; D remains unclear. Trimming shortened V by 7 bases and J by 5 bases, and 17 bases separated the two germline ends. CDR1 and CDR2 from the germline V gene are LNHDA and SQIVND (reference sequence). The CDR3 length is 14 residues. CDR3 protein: CASTLSAGLYGYTF. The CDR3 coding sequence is TGTGCCAGTACGTTATCAGCAGGCTTATATGGCTACACCTTC.

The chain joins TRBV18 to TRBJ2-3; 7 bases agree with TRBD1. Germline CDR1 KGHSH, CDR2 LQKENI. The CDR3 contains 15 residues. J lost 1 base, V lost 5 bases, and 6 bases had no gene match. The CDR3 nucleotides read TGTGCCAGCTCAGGGGAGCAGGGGGGCACAGATACGCAGTATTTT. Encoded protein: CASSGEQGGTDTQYF. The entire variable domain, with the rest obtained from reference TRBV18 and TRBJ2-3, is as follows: NAGVMQNPRHLVRRRGQEARLRCSPMKGHSHVYWYRQLPEEGLKFMVYLQKENIIDESGMPKERFSAEFPKEGPSILRIQQVVRGDSAAYFCASSGEQGGTDTQYFGPGTRLTVL.

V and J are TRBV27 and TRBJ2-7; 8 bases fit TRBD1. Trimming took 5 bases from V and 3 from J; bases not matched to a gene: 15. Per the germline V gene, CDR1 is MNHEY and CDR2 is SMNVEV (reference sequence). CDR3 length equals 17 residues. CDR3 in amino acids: CASSPPKGTGAFYEQYF. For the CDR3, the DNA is TGTGCCAGCAGTCCCCCTAAGGGGACAGGAGCATTCTACGAGCAGTACTTC.

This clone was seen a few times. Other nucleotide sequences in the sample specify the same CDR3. CDR3 region: CASSFDRDEQYF. In DNA form, the CDR3 reads TGTGCCAGCAGCTTTGACAGAGACGAGCAGTACTTC. The chain links TRBV7-9 to TRBJ2-7; a possible D gene is TRBD1 (5 bases). V gave up 3 bases and J gave up 5 bases, with 8 bases separating them. Germline V gene data show CDR1 as SEHNR and CDR2 as FQNEAQ (reference sequence). The length of the CDR3 is 12 residues.

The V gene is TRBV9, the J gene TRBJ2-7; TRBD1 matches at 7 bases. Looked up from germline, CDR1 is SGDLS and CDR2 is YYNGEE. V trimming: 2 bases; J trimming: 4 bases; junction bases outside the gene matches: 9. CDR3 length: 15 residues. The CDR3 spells CASSVTGRRGYEQYF. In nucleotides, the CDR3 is TGTGCCAGCAGCGTGACAGGGCGCAGGGGGTACGAGCAGTACTTC.

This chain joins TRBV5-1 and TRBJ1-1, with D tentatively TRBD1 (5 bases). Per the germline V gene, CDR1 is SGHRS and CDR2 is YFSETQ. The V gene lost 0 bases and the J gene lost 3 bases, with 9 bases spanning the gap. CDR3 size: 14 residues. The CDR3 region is CASSLDRLDTEAFF. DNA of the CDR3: TGCGCCAGCAGCTTGGACAGGTTGGACACTGAAGCTTTCTTT.

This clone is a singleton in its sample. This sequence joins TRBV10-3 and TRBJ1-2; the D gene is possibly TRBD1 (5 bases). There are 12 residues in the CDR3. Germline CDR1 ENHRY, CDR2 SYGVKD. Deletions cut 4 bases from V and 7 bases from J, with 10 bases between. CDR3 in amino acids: CAISGQGTGYTF. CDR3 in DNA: TGTGCCATCAGTGGCCAGGGCACTGGCTACACCTTC.

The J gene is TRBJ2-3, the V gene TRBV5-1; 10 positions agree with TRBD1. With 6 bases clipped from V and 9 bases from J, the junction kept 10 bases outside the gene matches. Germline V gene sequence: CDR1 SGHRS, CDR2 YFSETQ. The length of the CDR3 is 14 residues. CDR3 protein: CASTTTGGAETQYF. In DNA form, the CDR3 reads TGCGCCAGCACCACGACAGGGGGCGCGGAAACGCAGTATTTT.

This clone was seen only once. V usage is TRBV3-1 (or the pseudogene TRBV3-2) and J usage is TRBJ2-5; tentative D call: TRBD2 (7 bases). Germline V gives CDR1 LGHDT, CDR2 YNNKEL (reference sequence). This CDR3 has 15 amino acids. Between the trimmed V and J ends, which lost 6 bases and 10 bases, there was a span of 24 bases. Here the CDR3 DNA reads TGTGCCAGCAGTGGTGCGGGGGCCAGTCTCGGGGACCAGTACTTC. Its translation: CASSGAGASLGDQYF.

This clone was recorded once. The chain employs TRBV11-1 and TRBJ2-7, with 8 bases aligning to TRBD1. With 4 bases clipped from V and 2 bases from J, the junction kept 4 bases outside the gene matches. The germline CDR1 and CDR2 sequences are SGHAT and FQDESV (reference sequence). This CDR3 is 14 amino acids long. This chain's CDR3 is CASSSGQGPYEQYF. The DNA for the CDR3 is TGTGCCAGCAGCTCCGGACAGGGACCCTACGAGCAGTACTTC.